This T cell receptor beta chain was identified in a study of regulatory T cells in long-lasting Graves disease. Construction of TCR beta libraries relied on iRepertoire HTBI primers and on Arm-PCR targeting CDR3 regions. Authors' methods: Sample data revealed approximately 62 TRBV and over 12 TRBJ segments. TCRdb reprocessed the multiplex PCR reads via MiXCR and lists one record per CDR3 protein. TCRdb's processing, not the authors', yielded these V and J calls. This sample has roughly 450,000 distinct CDR3 sequences, with around 22% found just once. Overall study findings and caveats: Peripheral blood was the sole material, not thyroid tissue.

V was pared by 0 bases and J by 6 bases, with 29 bases between. CDR3 length: 20 residues. Germline V gene lookup returns CDR1 GTSNPN and CDR2 SVGIG (reference sequence). Time point in this sample: persistent/refractory GD, antithyroid drugs over 5 years with positive TRAb. After RNA was extracted from PBMCs, the TCR library was made from it. The authors drew roughly 8.1 milliliters of peripheral blood into EDTA tubes. Regarding this clonotype: Its antigen remains unknown.

The sample in question was peripheral blood mononuclear cells (PBMCs), obtained when the disease was refractory, from a patient treated with antithyroid drugs. J is TRBJ2-2 and V is TRBV30, with D perhaps assigned TRBD1 or TRBD2 (5 bases each). The TCR was taken from a female donor with Graves disease. The CDR3: CAWSVRGLRSLGPWSGELFF. The CDR3 region has the DNA TGTGCCTGGAGTGTACGCGGGTTGAGGTCTTTGGGGCCCTGGTCCGGGGAGCTGTTTTTT.